This paragraph covers one TCR beta chain sequence. The antigen is unknown. The sample is drawn from a study of cytomegalovirus exposure and HLA in healthy donors. General study results and limits: The study flagged around 150 TCR beta chains as cytomegalovirus-associated.

Germline loops: CDR1 SGHTA, CDR2 FQGNSA. V gave up 3 bases and J gave up 3 bases, with 6 bases separating them. The CDR3 runs 12 residues. In the PCR, 60 Vbeta and 13 Jbeta primers were used. Assay used: immunoSEQ multiplex PCR; TCRdb lists only in-frame clones, some missing. The sample records roughly 90,000 clones, about 81% being singletons. This clonotype originated in a young man in good health and CMV-seronegative. The rearrangement uses TRBV7-2 and TRBJ2-7; D is ambiguous. Material for sequencing was PBMCs. The CDR3 here is CASSFNLYEQYF. For the CDR3, the DNA is TGTGCCAGCAGCTTTAATCTCTACGAGCAGTACTTC.